The sample holds a few counts of the clone carrying this T cell receptor (beta chain). Its antigen remains unidentified. These data are taken from a study of human T cells and chemical hapten exposure. Turning to the study itself: DPC (0.01%) was patch tested on the upper back and read at 6 days.

Findings and limits, study-wide: Donor immune responses may differ from healthy people's, since all donors had alopecia.

Via MiXCR, TCRdb re-called the RACE reads, giving one row per CDR3 protein. The profile covers about 300,000 distinct CDR3 sequences, with 4.5% to 7% appearing a single time and around 8.8% taken by the ten largest. This CDR3 has 14 amino acids. Trimming at V came to 6 bases and at J to 7 bases, leaving 8 bases not matched to a gene. Time point meaning: pre-sensitization, week 0. The treatment here: therapeutic diphenylcyclopropenone sensitization with weekly scalp DPC. This clonotype was sampled from a woman under 30 with alopecia areata. Some clones in this sample may be carry-over from other donors' samples. The chain joins TRBV12-3 or TRBV12-4 to TRBJ1-5; 8 nucleotides align to TRBD1. This specimen was whole blood, taken in connection with sensitization to the hapten diphenylcyclopropenone (DPC). The CDR3 DNA sequence: TGTGCCAGCAGCCCCTGGACAGGGCGCCAGCCCCAGCATTTT. This translates into CASSPWTGRQPQHF.